Listed here is a single T cell receptor (beta chain). Its antigen is undetermined. The data are from a study of T cells in Graves' hyperthyroidism and ophthalmopathy. Study-level points and caveats: Blood also contained most expanded thyroid clonotypes above 0.001.

It was RNA transcripts that yielded the amplified TCR beta CDR3 regions. Initially, a first-round RT-PCR of the TCR CDR3 employed the HTBI primer set. In TCRdb, the multiplex PCR reads were re-called with MiXCR into one record per CDR3 protein. The table shows fewer than 750,000 distinct CDR3 sequences, with around 13% occurring only once. This CDR3 comprises 13 residues. Germline assignment: CDR1 LNHNV and CDR2 YYDKDF (reference sequence). Trimming at V came to 0 bases and at J to 6 bases, leaving 1 base not matched to a gene. The TCR comes from a woman in her 50s with Graves' ophthalmopathy. The sequenced sample consisted of blood. The V call is TRBV15, the J call TRBJ2-7, with TRBD2 matching 8 bases. CDR3 amino acids: CATSRDREGEQYF. CDR3 DNA: TGTGCCACCAGCAGAGATCGGGAGGGCGAGCAGTACTTC.